This TCR beta chain came from a study of blood T cell repertoires in COVID-19. On the study more broadly: From T cells, B-cell-depleted T cells, or PBMCs came the material, which was cDNA or gDNA.

The ends lost 0 bases at V and 4 bases at J; junction bases unmatched: 4. The CDR3 spans 15 residues. Germline CDR1 is MNHEY and CDR2 is SVGAGI. This table comes from immunoSEQ multiplex PCR, and its TCRdb copy is limited to in-frame clones, with some not included. The table shows approximately 130,000 clones, with roughly nine tenths occurring only once. This TCR was recovered from a man between 65 and 80 years old with active or convalescent COVID-19. The sequencing input was peripheral blood. The rearrangement joins TRBV6-5 to TRBJ2-3; TRBD1 matches 7 bases. CDR3 sequence (DNA): TGTGCCAGCAGTTACTCCTGGACAGGTCCAGATACGCAGTATTTT. It encodes CASSYSWTGPDTQYF.